This T cell receptor (beta chain) derives from a study of T cell responses to AZD1222 COVID-19 vaccine (dated by TCRdb to about 2021). About the study as a whole: Because spike-specific TCR depth and breadth did not differ between the two schedules, AZD1222 recipients who got a second dose at roughly 4 weeks were pooled with those who got a second dose at roughly 12 weeks. TCR sequencing covered 230 to 250 trial participants: nearly 210 given two doses of AZD1222 and approximately 26 given two doses of MenACWY control vaccine. Trial participants were enrolled by age into 18-55, 56-69 and 70-plus year subgroups, with roughly 160, 29 and 62 TCR-sequenced participants respectively. The study at large found these results: The whole spike protein was spanned by vaccine-associated CD4 TCRs, and dominant responses were seen in regions 160-218 and 743-854. Reportedly, almost half of the unique spike-specific TCRs recognized epitopes lying outside the regions that are mutated in the B.1.351 and B.1.1.7 variants. After two AZD1222 doses, both the breadth and the depth of spike-specific TCRs were significantly higher than at day 0 and than in MenACWY recipients. In the small 56-69-year group, the increase in depth fell short of significance, most likely because of low power. Most participants were white British and females outnumbered males, and the authors suggested that clonal diversity may have been underestimated. Because no samples from the day 14 peak response were available, repertoires could be characterized only after the peak T cell response. Conclusions about previously exposed vaccinees were limited because only a handful of AZD1222 recipients were SARS-CoV-2 seropositive at baseline.

This specimen's time point label, per the study, means: baseline before first vaccination. Vaccinee samples were obtained from the UK trials COV001 and COV002, which included a single-blind randomized controlled phase 2/3 trial of AZD1222 (ChAdOx1 nCoV-19) in healthy adults. For TCRbeta chain sequencing, PBMC samples from trial participants were taken at day 0 and at day 28 after the second dose. At the junction V is shortened by 0 bases and J by 1 base, with 6 bases in between. The CDR3 has 14 amino acids, counting the end cysteine and phenylalanine. Only the CDR3 part of the read is kept: 42 bases, read in frame from the first base. As encoded in the germline V gene (reference sequence), CDR1 is MNHNY while CDR2 is SVGAGI. With respect to this clone: This receptor's antigen is unknown. Per-base quality was not reported, and no clone a single base away is much larger than it.

The CDR3 regions of human TCRbeta chains were analyzed by immunosequencing. Under the source paper's analysis protocol: TCRs in the repertoires were compared against a reference library of SARS-CoV-2-specific TCRs that had been generated with the MIRA antigen-specificity platform. Breadth was defined as the fraction of unique TCRs that were SARS-CoV-2-associated. Depth was defined as the fraction of total T cells that were SARS-CoV-2-associated. Each spike-specific TCR was assigned to its reactive spike region and to a CD4 or CD8 class using the MIRA data. Log10-transformed breadth and depth values were compared by one-way ANOVA with Sidak's multiple comparisons tests. TCRdb stores this immuneACCESS table with in-frame sequences only. Part of the clones is absent; in the studies checked, under half of the shortfall reflects unresolved V genes, and no reason is known for the rest. The V and J calls and the clone size are those of that table, but D and trimming were determined from the DNA. This sample holds some 100,000 clones; roughly 93% were observed only once. Of the sample, 22% is held by the ten largest clones.

The V gene is TRBV6-6 and the J gene is TRBJ2-5, with a tentative D call of TRBD1 or TRBD2, each matching 5 bases. The source is an adult in good health. Specimen: peripheral blood, collected on day 0 of AZD1222 vaccination. The DNA reads TGTGCCAGCAGTTACTCTGGGACCCAAGAGACCCAGTACTTC. The translation is CASSYSGTQETQYF.